This T cell receptor (beta chain) stems from a study of identical twins. TCRdb re-analysed the 5' RACE reads in MiXCR, keeping a single row per CDR3 protein. The repertoire holds around 570,000 distinct CDR3 sequences, with approximately 9.6% as singletons. As to this clonotype: Its antigen remains unknown.

Healthy Caucasian donors formed the entire cohort. Study-level findings and limits: Researchers reported excess low generation probability among twin-shared out-of-frame alpha sequences. Abundant cord blood beta clonotypes carried fewer insertions; memory repertoires showed none.

CDR1 MNHEY and CDR2 SMNVEV come from the germline V gene (reference sequence). V lost 6 bases and J 5 bases, leaving 13 bases between the germline ends. The CDR3 runs 14 residues. This same sample was also part of a study on yellow fever vaccine responses in identical twins.

The rearrangement joins TRBV27 to TRBJ2-2; D is perhaps TRBD1 (5 bases). The clonotype comes from a woman under 30 in good health. The material sequenced was PBMCs. The chain's CDR3 is CASSPLGLTGELFF. The CDR3 nucleotides are TGTGCCAGCAGCCCCCTGGGGCTGACCGGGGAGCTGTTTTTT.